The sequence of this TCR beta chain was determined in a study of blood T cell repertoires in COVID-19. Whole-study context: COVID-19 samples collected from the United States, Italy and Spain covered acute and convalescent phases. PBMCs, B-cell-depleted T cells, or T cells provided the cDNA or gDNA that made up the material.

CDR3 size: 15 residues. V was pared by 1 base and J by 10 bases, with 7 bases of the junction left unmatched. Germline V gene data show CDR1 as MNHEY and CDR2 as SVGAGI. How the authors handled the data: Scientists estimated how many nucleated cells there were by amplifying reference gene primers. Assay used: immunoSEQ multiplex PCR; TCRdb lists only in-frame clones, some missing. V and J calls and clone size are as listed in that table; D and trimming were resolved from the DNA. Of about 190,000 clones listed, roughly four fifths are singletons. The source of this sequence is a woman in her thirties or forties with acute or convalescent COVID-19. V is TRBV6-5 and J is TRBJ2-1; TRBD2 aligns across 10 bases. Sequenced: peripheral blood. The CDR3 bases are TGTGCCAGCAGTTACTTAGCGGGAGGTTCTTGGGAGCAGTTCTTC. Protein product: CASSYLAGGSWEQFF.